This T cell receptor (beta chain) was captured by sequencing in a study of shared clonotypes between healthy human individuals. The assay was carried out at the deep level. Clones were sequenced by immunoSEQ multiplex PCR, and TCRdb holds only the in-frame ones, with some missing. The sample lists 1 million to 1.3 million clones, about 80% seen once, with 0.5% to 0.65% in the top ten. Regarding this clone: No antigen is known for it.

Study-wide results and caveats: On the whole, naive subsets had larger estimated richness than memory subsets had.

CDR3 length equals 13 residues. Germline CDR1 is MNHNS and CDR2 is SASEGT. The V end was cut by 2 bases, the J end by 2 bases, with 4 bases between. The receptor was isolated from a man between 18 and 29 years old in good health. Some clones in this sample may be carry-over from other donors' samples. Sequenced sample: memory CD4+ T cells from PBMCs. Subset of the sample: CD45RA-negative fraction. The V and J genes are TRBV6-1 and TRBJ1-5; the D is unclear. CDR3 in amino acids: CASSESGNQPQHF. CDR3 in DNA: TGTGCCAGCAGTGAATCCGGCAATCAGCCCCAGCATTTT.